Listed below are T cell receptor beta chains from one sample, sequenced in a study of blood T cell repertoires in COVID-19. Repertoires were generated with immunoSEQ multiplex PCR, while TCRdb's copy carries only in-frame clones and drops some. This table has about 200,000 clones, around 87% appearing once. Sequencing input: peripheral blood. The origin of the receptors is a man between 60 and 75 years old with acute or convalescent COVID-19. CDR3s include the opening cysteine and the closing phenylalanine or tryptophan. The D gene is left open where the match is weak. A row's size may be missing; if present it is once, few, many or a size class.

CDR3nt: TGCGCCAGCAGCTTCGGGGACAGGGGTGGCCACGAGCAGTACTTC; CDR3aa: CASSFGDRGGHEQYF; d_gene: TRBD1; v_gene: TRBV5-1; j_gene: TRBJ2-7; abundance: once
CDR3nt: TGTGCCACCCGACAGTCCAGCTCTGGAAACACCATATATTTT; CDR3aa: CATRQSSSGNTIYF; d_gene: .; v_gene: TRBV19; j_gene: TRBJ1-3; abundance: .
CDR3nt: TGCGCCAGCAGCCCGCGCACAGGGGGAGGCACTGAAGCTTTCTTT; CDR3aa: CASSPRTGGGTEAFF; d_gene: TRBD1; v_gene: TRBV5-1; j_gene: TRBJ1-1; abundance: .
CDR3nt: TGTGCCAGTAGTATTGGGACAGGGAGTCTCTATCAGCCCCAGCATTTT; CDR3aa: CASSIGTGSLYQPQHF; d_gene: TRBD1; v_gene: TRBV19; j_gene: TRBJ1-5; abundance: .
CDR3nt: TGTGCCAGTAGGAGGGCCACTGAAGCTTTCTTT; CDR3aa: CASRRATEAFF; d_gene: .; v_gene: TRBV19; j_gene: TRBJ1-1; abundance: .
CDR3nt: TGTGCCAGCAGCTTAGAGGAGGGAGCCTATGGCTACACCTTC; CDR3aa: CASSLEEGAYGYTF; d_gene: .; v_gene: TRBV7-8; j_gene: TRBJ1-2; abundance: .
CDR3nt: TGTGCCAGCAGCTTACAAAACACAGATACGCAGTATTTT; CDR3aa: CASSLQNTDTQYF; d_gene: .; v_gene: TRBV11-3; j_gene: TRBJ2-3; abundance: .
CDR3nt: TGTGCCAGCAGCCAGGACAGGGGGCGGCAGTACTTC; CDR3aa: CASSQDRGRQYF; d_gene: TRBD1; v_gene: TRBV5-4; j_gene: TRBJ2-7; abundance: .
CDR3nt: TGTGCCAGCAGTCGAGGCCAGGGGGCTCCCTACGAGCAGTACTTC; CDR3aa: CASSRGQGAPYEQYF; d_gene: TRBD1; v_gene: TRBV28; j_gene: TRBJ2-7; abundance: .
CDR3nt: TGTGCCAGCAGCACTAGCGGGGGGGCGGGACCCTACAATGAGCAGTTCTTC; CDR3aa: CASSTSGGAGPYNEQFF; d_gene: TRBD2; v_gene: TRBV9; j_gene: TRBJ2-1; abundance: .
CDR3nt: TGTGCCAGCACGGGGGGGAGACGGAACTATGGCTACACCTTC; CDR3aa: CASTGGRRNYGYTF; d_gene: .; v_gene: TRBV2; j_gene: TRBJ1-2; abundance: .
CDR3nt: TGTGCCAGCAGTCCAGACTTCGGGAGACAAAGTCGAAGAAACACCATATATTTT; CDR3aa: CASSPDFGRQSRRNTIYF; d_gene: .; v_gene: TRBV14; j_gene: TRBJ1-3; abundance: few
CDR3nt: TGCGCCAGCAGCCTAATAGACAGGGGCTCCTACGAGCAGTACTTC; CDR3aa: CASSLIDRGSYEQYF; d_gene: TRBD1; v_gene: TRBV5-1; j_gene: TRBJ2-7; abundance: .
CDR3nt: TGTGCCAGCAGCTTAGCTGCAGGGGGCAATCAGCCCCAGCATTTT; CDR3aa: CASSLAAGGNQPQHF; d_gene: .; v_gene: TRBV7-9; j_gene: TRBJ1-5; abundance: .
CDR3nt: TGTGCCAGCAGGGATCTCGGCGGGACGATCGGCCCCTATAATTCACCCCTCCACTTT; CDR3aa: CASRDLGGTIGPYNSPLHF; d_gene: .; v_gene: TRBV27; j_gene: TRBJ1-6; abundance: .
CDR3nt: TGCGCCAGCAGCCGAGGACAGGGCCTAAATGAAAAACTGTTTTTT; CDR3aa: CASSRGQGLNEKLFF; d_gene: TRBD1; v_gene: TRBV5-1; j_gene: TRBJ1-4; abundance: .
CDR3nt: TGTGCCAGCTCACCGATAGTCACAGATACGCAGTATTTT; CDR3aa: CASSPIVTDTQYF; d_gene: .; v_gene: TRBV18; j_gene: TRBJ2-3; abundance: .
CDR3nt: TGTGCCAGTAGTACGGCCCCCGGGAACCAGCCCCAGCATTTT; CDR3aa: CASSTAPGNQPQHF; d_gene: .; v_gene: TRBV19; j_gene: TRBJ1-5; abundance: .
CDR3nt: TGTGCCAGCGGGGCCAAACATGTCTCCTACGAGCAGTACTTC; CDR3aa: CASGAKHVSYEQYF; d_gene: .; v_gene: TRBV2; j_gene: TRBJ2-7; abundance: .
CDR3nt: TGCGCCAGCAGTTTGACATGGGCCGAGCCTGGAAACACCATATATTTT; CDR3aa: CASSLTWAEPGNTIYF; d_gene: .; v_gene: TRBV5-1; j_gene: TRBJ1-3; abundance: .
CDR3nt: TGTGCCAGCAGCTTTTTACAGGGGGTAGACACCATATATTTT; CDR3aa: CASSFLQGVDTIYF; d_gene: TRBD1; v_gene: TRBV7-9; j_gene: TRBJ1-3; abundance: few
CDR3nt: TGTGCCAGCAGTTCCCTAGACAGAAATTCACCCCTCCACTTT; CDR3aa: CASSSLDRNSPLHF; d_gene: .; v_gene: TRBV27; j_gene: TRBJ1-6; abundance: .
CDR3nt: TGTGCCAGCAGCCGGACCCCCACCATGGCGGGCATTCAGTACTTC; CDR3aa: CASSRTPTMAGIQYF; d_gene: .; v_gene: TRBV7-2; j_gene: TRBJ2-4; abundance: .
CDR3nt: TGTGCCAGCAGCCCGCTGAGGGGGTGGGGAAATTCACCCCTCCACTTT; CDR3aa: CASSPLRGWGNSPLHF; d_gene: .; v_gene: TRBV14; j_gene: TRBJ1-6; abundance: few
CDR3nt: TGTGCCAGTAGTATAGAGGCGGGACAGGGCAATCAGCCCCAGCATTTT; CDR3aa: CASSIEAGQGNQPQHF; d_gene: TRBD1; v_gene: TRBV19; j_gene: TRBJ1-5; abundance: few
CDR3nt: TGTGCTAGTGGTTTGGACAGGGTCCGTGAAGCTTTCTTT; CDR3aa: CASGLDRVREAFF; d_gene: .; v_gene: TRBV12-5; j_gene: TRBJ1-1; abundance: once
CDR3nt: TGCGCCAGCAGCTTGGCCACTAGCTCCTACGAGCAGTACTTC; CDR3aa: CASSLATSSYEQYF; d_gene: .; v_gene: TRBV5-1; j_gene: TRBJ2-7; abundance: once
CDR3nt: TGTGCCAGCAGCTTAAGGCAGGGGACCTCCTACGAGCAGTACTTC; CDR3aa: CASSLRQGTSYEQYF; d_gene: .; v_gene: TRBV11-2; j_gene: TRBJ2-7; abundance: .
CDR3nt: TGTGCCAGCAGTGTTATCGGGGGACAGGGGGCTAATCAGCCCCAGCATTTT; CDR3aa: CASSVIGGQGANQPQHF; d_gene: TRBD1; v_gene: TRBV6-1; j_gene: TRBJ1-5; abundance: .
CDR3nt: TGTGCCATCAGTGGTGGGACAGGCTTGGTGAACACTGAAGCTTTCTTT; CDR3aa: CAISGGTGLVNTEAFF; d_gene: TRBD1; v_gene: TRBV10-3; j_gene: TRBJ1-1; abundance: .
CDR3nt: TGTGCCAGCAGCTTAGGTTCGGGGGGCCCCAGCTATGGCTACACCTTC; CDR3aa: CASSLGSGGPSYGYTF; d_gene: .; v_gene: TRBV7-9; j_gene: TRBJ1-2; abundance: .
CDR3nt: TGTGCCAGCAGCTGGGGGACAGGGCCCGTTAAGCCCCCCCTCCACTTT; CDR3aa: CASSWGTGPVKPPLHF; d_gene: TRBD1; v_gene: TRBV5-6; j_gene: TRBJ1-6; abundance: .
CDR3nt: TGTGCCAGTAGTATCTCACAGGGAAGCCCCGGGGAGCTGTTTTTT; CDR3aa: CASSISQGSPGELFF; d_gene: .; v_gene: TRBV19; j_gene: TRBJ2-2; abundance: .
CDR3nt: TGCGCCAGCAGCTTGGTAGGGGATACTTACAATGAGCAGTTCTTC; CDR3aa: CASSLVGDTYNEQFF; d_gene: .; v_gene: TRBV5-1; j_gene: TRBJ2-1; abundance: .
CDR3nt: TGTGCCAGCAGAGATCCGGGAGACCAGCCCCAGCATTTT; CDR3aa: CASRDPGDQPQHF; d_gene: .; v_gene: TRBV2; j_gene: TRBJ1-5; abundance: few
CDR3nt: TGCGCCAGCAGCGACGGGACTAGCGGGGATACGCAGTATTTT; CDR3aa: CASSDGTSGDTQYF; d_gene: TRBD2; v_gene: TRBV5-1; j_gene: TRBJ2-3; abundance: few
CDR3nt: TGTGCCAGCAGCTTATTGGGGGGTGCAACTAATGAAAAACTGTTTTTT; CDR3aa: CASSLLGGATNEKLFF; d_gene: .; v_gene: TRBV5-5; j_gene: TRBJ1-4; abundance: .
CDR3nt: TGTGCCAGCAGCCAAAACGAGGGGGCGGGCTATGAGCAGTTCTTC; CDR3aa: CASSQNEGAGYEQFF; d_gene: TRBD1; v_gene: TRBV7-6; j_gene: TRBJ2-1; abundance: .
CDR3nt: TGTGCCAGCAGCTTAGCCCGGGGGGGGGCGGTCTATGGCTACACCTTC; CDR3aa: CASSLARGGAVYGYTF; d_gene: .; v_gene: TRBV7-8; j_gene: TRBJ1-2; abundance: .
CDR3nt: TGTGCCAGCAGCCCCCGTGGTAGCGGGGGTATAAATGAGCAGTTCTTC; CDR3aa: CASSPRGSGGINEQFF; d_gene: TRBD2; v_gene: TRBV9; j_gene: TRBJ2-1; abundance: .
CDR3nt: TGCGCCAGCAGCCAAGAGCTGAGGATAGGGAACACTGAAGCTTTCTTT; CDR3aa: CASSQELRIGNTEAFF; d_gene: .; v_gene: TRBV4-3; j_gene: TRBJ1-1; abundance: .
CDR3nt: TGTGCCAGCAGCAAAGGACAGGGGGCCTATGGCTACACCTTC; CDR3aa: CASSKGQGAYGYTF; d_gene: TRBD1; v_gene: TRBV6-5; j_gene: TRBJ1-2; abundance: .
CDR3nt: TGTGCCACCAGCAGATTAAATGGACAGGGCGGGAACTATGGCTACACCTTC; CDR3aa: CATSRLNGQGGNYGYTF; d_gene: TRBD1; v_gene: TRBV15; j_gene: TRBJ1-2; abundance: .
CDR3nt: TGTGCCAGCAGCCAAGATCCTGGGGGCCTTTCACCCCTCCACTTT; CDR3aa: CASSQDPGGLSPLHF; d_gene: .; v_gene: TRBV14; j_gene: TRBJ1-6; abundance: few
CDR3nt: TGTGCCAGCAGTGAGAGGGCTAATTCACCCCTCCACTTT; CDR3aa: CASSERANSPLHF; d_gene: .; v_gene: TRBV6-4; j_gene: TRBJ1-6; abundance: .
CDR3nt: TGTGCCAGCAGTTCTCAACGAACCGAGAAAATCTCCTACGAGCAGTACTTC; CDR3aa: CASSSQRTEKISYEQYF; d_gene: .; v_gene: TRBV28; j_gene: TRBJ2-7; abundance: .
CDR3nt: TGCGCCAGCAGCGGGGGGACTAGTGGGGCCCCAGATACGCAGTATTTT; CDR3aa: CASSGGTSGAPDTQYF; d_gene: TRBD2; v_gene: TRBV5-1; j_gene: TRBJ2-3; abundance: .
CDR3nt: TGTGCCAGCAGGAAACACACAGGTGACTACGAGCAGTACTTC; CDR3aa: CASRKHTGDYEQYF; d_gene: .; v_gene: TRBV6-1; j_gene: TRBJ2-7; abundance: .
CDR3nt: TGTGCCAGCTCACCAGGGGGCGTCGAGCAGTACTTC; CDR3aa: CASSPGGVEQYF; d_gene: .; v_gene: TRBV18; j_gene: TRBJ2-7; abundance: .
CDR3nt: TGTGCCAGCATCCTGCCGGGGGTGAACACTGAAGCTTTCTTT; CDR3aa: CASILPGVNTEAFF; d_gene: .; v_gene: TRBV7-2; j_gene: TRBJ1-1; abundance: few
CDR3nt: TGTGCCAGCAGTGAAGCCCCAGTGGAGACCCAGTACTTC; CDR3aa: CASSEAPVETQYF; d_gene: .; v_gene: TRBV2; j_gene: TRBJ2-5; abundance: .